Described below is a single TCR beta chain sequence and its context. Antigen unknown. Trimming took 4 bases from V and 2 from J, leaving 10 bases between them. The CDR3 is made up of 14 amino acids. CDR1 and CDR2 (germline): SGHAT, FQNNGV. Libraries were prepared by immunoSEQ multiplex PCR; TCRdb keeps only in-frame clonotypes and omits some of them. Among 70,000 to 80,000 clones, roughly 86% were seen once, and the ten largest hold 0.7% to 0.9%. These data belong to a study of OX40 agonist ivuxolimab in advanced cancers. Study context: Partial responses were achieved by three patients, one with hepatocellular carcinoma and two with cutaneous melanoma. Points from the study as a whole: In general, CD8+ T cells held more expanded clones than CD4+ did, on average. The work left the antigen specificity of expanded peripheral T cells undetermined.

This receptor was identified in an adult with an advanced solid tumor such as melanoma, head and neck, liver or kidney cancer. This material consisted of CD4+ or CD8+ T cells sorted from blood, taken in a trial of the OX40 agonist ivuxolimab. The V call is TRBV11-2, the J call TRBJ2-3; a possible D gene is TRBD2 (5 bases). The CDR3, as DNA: TGTGCCAGCAGCTCCGGGGTGAACACAGATACGCAGTATTTT. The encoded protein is CASSSGVNTDTQYF.